This passage covers 3 T cell receptor beta chains from one sample sequenced in a study of blood T cell repertoires in COVID-19. Sequenced by immunoSEQ multiplex PCR; TCRdb stores in-frame clones only, minus some. This table has 35,000 to 40,000 clones, around 90% appearing once. Sequenced input: peripheral blood. The receptors here all came from a human donor in a cohort sampled during active COVID-19.

This clone was picked up a small number of times. The V gene is TRBV5-4, the J gene TRBJ1-1; 10 bases are shared with TRBD1. The ends lost 4 bases at V and 5 bases at J; junction bases unmatched: 5. Germline CDR1 reads SGHNT; CDR2 reads YYREEE (reference sequence). The CDR3 consists of 14 residues. The DNA of the CDR3 is TGTGCCAGCAGCCGGGACAGGGGAGGGACTGAAGCTTTCTTT. Protein product: CASSRDRGGTEAFF.

The gene calls are TRBV30 and TRBJ2-1, with TRBD2 matching over 14 bases. The CDR3 length is 21 residues. Per germline, CDR1 GTSNPN and CDR2 SVGIG (reference sequence). The V gene end was trimmed by 3 bases and the J gene end by 0 bases; junction bases not matched to a gene: 16. CDR3: CAWRRRGTSGGGESSYNEQFF. The CDR3 region has the DNA TGTGCCTGGAGGCGGAGGGGGACTAGCGGGGGAGGGGAAAGCTCCTACAATGAGCAGTTCTTC. Looking up the rest from reference TRBV30 and TRBJ2-1 gives the full variable domain: SQTIHQWPATLVQPVGSPLSLECTVEGTSNPNLYWYRQAAGRGLQLLFYSVGIGQISSEVPQNLSASRPQDRQFILSSKKLLLSDSGFYLCAWRRRGTSGGGESSYNEQFFGPGTRLTVL.

The rearrangement joins TRBV28 to TRBJ1-3, with D perhaps TRBD1 (5 bases). Trimming took 5 bases from V and 0 from J, leaving 11 bases between them. Germline loops: CDR1 MDHEN, CDR2 SYDVKM. The CDR3 covers 15 residues. This CDR3 reads CASSPFGASGNTIYF. The DNA for the CDR3 is TGTGCCAGCAGTCCATTTGGGGCCTCTGGAAACACCATATATTTT.